The 25 T cell receptor beta chains listed next were all sequenced from one sample in a study of blood T cell repertoires in COVID-19. Here immunoSEQ multiplex PCR was the method, and the copy in TCRdb shows in-frame clones only, minus some. The data hold approximately 210,000 clones, with approximately 84% observed a single time. The sequenced material came from peripheral blood. These receptor sequences come from a man aged 45-65 years with COVID-19, enrolled during active disease.

CDR3 DNA sequence: TGTGCCAGCAGCTTAAAGGCTAGCGAACCCAATGAGCAGTTCTTC. Its translation is CASSLKASEPNEQFF. The chain has TRBV11-3 and TRBJ2-1; tentative D call: TRBD2 (6 bases). V lost 2 bases, J lost 6 bases, and 14 bases lay in between. There are 15 residues in the CDR3. Germline V gene data show CDR1 as SGHNT and CDR2 as YENEEA.

The chain couples TRBV19 to TRBJ1-1, with D maybe TRBD1 (6 bases). V lost 4 bases to trimming and J lost 1 base, with 10 bases between them. The CDR3 spans 14 residues. The V gene's germline CDR1 is LNHDA and CDR2 SQIVND (reference sequence). The CDR3, as DNA: TGTGCCAGTAGTACGGGACAACAGAACACTGAAGCTTTCTTT. It translates to CASSTGQQNTEAFF.

This chain connects TRBV30 to TRBJ2-3, with D perhaps matching TRBD1 (6 bases). The CDR3 is 16 amino acids. V dropped 8 bases and J dropped 2 bases, with 23 bases sitting between them. Germline-derived CDR1 and CDR2 are GTSNPN and SVGIG (reference sequence). The chain's CDR3 is CAHLPPGHANTDTQYF. The CDR3 DNA sequence: TGTGCCCACCTCCCGCCGGGACACGCAAACACAGATACGCAGTATTTT.

The chain recombines TRBV3-1 (or the pseudogene TRBV3-2) with TRBJ2-1; TRBD1 might be the D (5 bases). With 0 bases removed from V and 1 base from J, the gap between germline ends came to 13 bases. The CDR3 sequence is 17 residues long. CDR1 is LGHDT, CDR2 YNNKEL, per germline (reference sequence). The CDR3 sequence: CASSQDLGAGSYNEQFF. The CDR3 DNA is TGTGCCAGCAGCCAAGATCTAGGGGCTGGGTCCTACAATGAGCAGTTCTTC.

V and J are TRBV7-9 and TRBJ2-1, with 11 bases that match TRBD2. J gave up 7 bases and V 3 bases, and 2 bases lay outside the gene matches. Germline V gene sequence: CDR1 SEHNR, CDR2 FQNEAQ (reference sequence). The CDR3 sequence is 14 residues long. The CDR3 DNA reads as TGTGCCAGCAGCTTTCTAGCGGGAGGTAATGAGCAGTTCTTC. This codes for CASSFLAGGNEQFF.

The chain employs TRBV3-1 (or the pseudogene TRBV3-2) and TRBJ2-3; D remains ambiguous. The ends were cut back, 3 bases at V and 2 bases at J, with 12 bases in the middle. The CDR3 is 15 amino acids. Germline-derived CDR1 and CDR2 are LGHDT and YNNKEL (reference sequence). CDR3 region: CASSHSSDSTDTQYF. CDR3 DNA: TGTGCCAGCAGCCATTCTAGTGATTCCACAGATACGCAGTATTTT.

This clone was observed many times. CDR3 loop: CASSEPGGMNTEAFF. DNA for the CDR3: TGTGCCAGCAGCGAGCCAGGGGGGATGAACACTGAAGCTTTCTTT. This sequence joins TRBV5-4 and TRBJ1-1; 7 positions match TRBD1. With 4 bases clipped from V and 0 bases from J, the junction kept 6 bases outside the gene matches. Germline V gene data show CDR1 as SGHNT and CDR2 as YYREEE (reference sequence). There are 15 residues in the CDR3.

This sequence joins TRBV5-4 and TRBJ2-1; 7 positions agree with TRBD1. Trimming cost V 2 bases and J 14 bases; bases outside gene matches: 7. The CDR3 sequence is 12 residues long. The germline CDR1 and CDR2 sequences are SGHNT and YYREEE (reference sequence). The CDR3 bases are TGTGCCAGCAGCTTCATAGGGGGCGTGGAGTTCTTC. This sequence encodes CASSFIGGVEFF.

In its sample, this clone was seen a few times. The sample holds other DNA sequences that translate to the same CDR3. The V call is TRBV5-1, the J call TRBJ2-7, with a tentative D call TRBD1 (5 bases). CDR1 and CDR2 (germline): SGHRS, YFSETQ. V lost 0 bases, J lost 2 bases, and 9 bases lay in between. The CDR3 covers 14 residues. The CDR3 nucleotides are TGCGCCAGCAGCTTGGGTGGGGCCGCCTACGAGCAGTACTTC. It codes for CASSLGGAAYEQYF.

The chain has TRBV7-8 and TRBJ2-7; 9 bases agree with TRBD1. Germline-derived CDR1 and CDR2 are SGHVS and FQNEAQ. The length of the CDR3 is 15 residues. Trimming took 5 bases from V and 4 from J; bases not matched to a gene: 9. In DNA form, the CDR3 reads TGTGCCAGCAGCCCAGGGACAGGGTTTATATACGAGCAGTACTTC. Amino acids: CASSPGTGFIYEQYF.

The rearrangement links TRBV7-8 to TRBJ1-5, with 10 bases aligning to TRBD1. Losses at the gene ends were 1 base for V and 7 bases for J; bases not matched to a gene: 7. CDR3 length: 16 residues. The germline CDR1 and CDR2 sequences are SGHVS and FQNEAQ. As DNA, the CDR3 is TGTGCCAGCAGCTTAGGTGTCGGGACAGGGGACCAGCCCCAGCATTTT. It yields the protein CASSLGVGTGDQPQHF. The full variable domain, its missing parts supplied by reference TRBV7-8 and TRBJ1-5, is GAGVSQSPRYKVAKRGQDVALRCDPISGHVSLFWYQQALGQGPEFLTYFQNEAQLDKSGLPSDRFFAERPEGSVSTLKIQRTQQEDSAVYLCASSLGVGTGDQPQHFGDGTRLSIL.

This chain joins TRBV2 and TRBJ1-5; 7 nucleotides agree with TRBD1. The CDR3 length is 16 residues. Germline lookup yields CDR1 SNHLY and CDR2 FYNNEI. J gave up 4 bases and V 6 bases, and 12 bases lay outside the gene matches. The CDR3 DNA sequence: TGTGCCAGCAGCCTTGGGTGGGACAGTGGGAATCAGCCCCAGCATTTT. It codes for CASSLGWDSGNQPQHF.

The chain is built from TRBV2 and TRBJ2-7; TRBD2 aligns across 12 bases. Germline CDR1 is SNHLY and CDR2 is FYNNEI. V lost 8 bases and J lost 0; bases outside the gene matches: 14. The CDR3 loop spans 18 amino acids. CDR3 nucleotide sequence: TGTGCCAGCCAAAGACTAGCGGGGGATCCGCTAAGCTCCTACGAGCAGTACTTC. It codes for CASQRLAGDPLSSYEQYF.

The chain employs TRBV4-1 and TRBJ2-1; 11 nucleotides match TRBD2. Per germline, CDR1 MGHRA and CDR2 YSYEKL. After removal of 1 base from V and 0 bases from J, the junction contained 2 bases not matched to a gene. The length of the CDR3 is 17 residues. In nucleotides, the CDR3 is TGCGCCAGCAGCCAAGTACTAGCGGGAGACTCCTACAATGAGCAGTTCTTC. Protein product: CASSQVLAGDSYNEQFF.

V usage is TRBV19 and J usage is TRBJ2-3, with 8 nucleotides matching TRBD2. Germline-derived CDR1 and CDR2 are LNHDA and SQIVND (reference sequence). This CDR3 comprises 16 residues. V shed 6 bases and J 0 bases; nucleotides not matched to a gene: 8. The CDR3 reads CASSGGASWSTDTQYF. The CDR3 nucleotides read TGTGCCAGTAGCGGGGGGGCATCGTGGAGCACAGATACGCAGTATTTT.

The chain has TRBV27 and TRBJ2-2, with TRBD2 matching 13 bases. J was trimmed by 6 bases and V by 6 bases; bases with no gene match: 16. There are 19 residues in the CDR3. The germline CDR1 and CDR2 sequences are MNHEY and SMNVEV (reference sequence). CDR3 bases: TGTGCCAGCAGGCCCTCCGGGACTAGCGGGACGTGGGTTCCCGGGGAGCTGTTTTTT. Amino acid sequence: CASRPSGTSGTWVPGELFF.

Remarks on this clone: One end of the junction does not line up with germline, which may come from a read error. The chain recombines TRBV7-8 with TRBJ2-1; possibly TRBD2 for D (6 bases). This CDR3 has 13 residues. Per germline, CDR1 SGHVS and CDR2 FQNEAQ. The CDR3 spells CASSLALTGERIF. In nucleotides, the CDR3 is TGTGCCAGCAGCTTAGCGCTTACGGGAGAGAGGATCTTC.

This clone was seen a few times. The V call is TRBV5-3, the J call TRBJ2-5; a possible D gene is TRBD1 (5 bases). TRBV5-3 qualifies as an ORF whose function is uncertain. V lost 4 bases and J 5 bases, leaving 15 bases between the germline ends. The CDR3 length is 14 residues. CDR3 sequence: CARSPLDSSETQYF. In DNA form, the CDR3 reads TGTGCCAGAAGCCCTCTAGACAGTTCGGAGACCCAGTACTTC.

The V gene is TRBV5-4, the J gene TRBJ1-2; D uncertain. This CDR3 has 13 residues. V was cut by 0 bases and J by 3 bases, with 6 bases left in between. CDR1 SGHNT and CDR2 YYREEE come from the germline V gene (reference sequence). This CDR3 is CASSLGGYYGYTF. As DNA, the CDR3 is TGTGCCAGCAGCTTGGGAGGCTACTATGGCTACACCTTC.

With regard to this clone: This same CDR3 is encoded by further DNA sequences in the sample. The gene calls are TRBV6-5 and TRBJ2-5; D gene uncertain. The germline V gene has CDR1 MNHEY and CDR2 SVGAGI. The CDR3 has 13 amino acids. Trimming stripped 2 bases from V and 5 bases from J, with 9 bases between. The CDR3 loop is CASSYTGGETQYF. The CDR3 bases are TGTGCCAGCAGTTACACGGGTGGGGAGACCCAGTACTTC.

The CDR3 loop reads CASSLFMNTEAFF. For the CDR3, the DNA is TGTGCCAGCAGCTTGTTCATGAACACTGAAGCTTTCTTT. The chain recombines TRBV5-6 with TRBJ1-1; D unclear. V shed 1 base and J shed 0 bases, with 4 bases lying between them. The CDR3 extends over 13 amino acids. Germline V CDR1 and CDR2: SGHDT, YYEEEE. Together with reference TRBV5-6 and TRBJ1-1, the CDR3 gives the full variable domain: DAGVTQSPTHLIKTRGQQVTLRCSPKSGHDTVSWYQQALGQGPQFIFQYYEEEERQRGNFPDRFSGHQFPNYSSELNVNALLLGDSALYLCASSLFMNTEAFFGQGTRLTVV.

This rearrangement joins TRBV27 to TRBJ2-5; 7 positions agree with TRBD2. CDR1 is MNHEY and CDR2 is SMNVEV in the germline V gene (reference sequence). V lost 6 bases to trimming and J lost 3 bases; unmatched junction nucleotides: 10. The CDR3 contains 15 residues. CDR3 region: CASRSYGGGEETQYF. For the CDR3, the DNA is TGTGCCAGCAGGTCATATGGGGGAGGGGAAGAGACCCAGTACTTC.

This clone was counted only a few times. The chain has TRBV7-9 and TRBJ1-1; possible D gene TRBD1, 5 bases. V lost 3 bases to trimming and J lost 7 bases, with 12 bases between them. From germline, CDR1 is SEHNR and CDR2 FQNEAQ (reference sequence). The CDR3 has 13 amino acids. CDR3 in amino acids: CASSLGGKSEAFF. DNA for the CDR3: TGTGCCAGCAGCTTGGGGGGGAAGAGTGAAGCTTTCTTT.

J is TRBJ2-3 and V is TRBV9; 13 bases line up with TRBD2. V lost 1 base and J lost 2; bases outside the gene matches: 7. This CDR3 has 18 amino acids. Looked up from germline, CDR1 is SGDLS and CDR2 is YYNGEE. This CDR3 is CASSVTSGGALNTDTQYF. The CDR3 DNA follows: TGTGCCAGCAGCGTAACTAGCGGGGGGGCCTTAAACACAGATACGCAGTATTTT.

This clone was observed a single time. V and J are TRBV6-6 and TRBJ2-3, with D perhaps TRBD1 (5 bases). This CDR3 spans 15 amino acids. V was clipped by 6 bases and J by 2 bases, with 15 bases between them. The germline V gene encodes CDR1 MNHNY and CDR2 SVGAGI (reference sequence). CDR3 sequence reads: CASRARQSDTDTQYF. The CDR3 DNA follows: TGTGCCAGCAGGGCTCGACAGTCCGACACAGATACGCAGTATTTT.